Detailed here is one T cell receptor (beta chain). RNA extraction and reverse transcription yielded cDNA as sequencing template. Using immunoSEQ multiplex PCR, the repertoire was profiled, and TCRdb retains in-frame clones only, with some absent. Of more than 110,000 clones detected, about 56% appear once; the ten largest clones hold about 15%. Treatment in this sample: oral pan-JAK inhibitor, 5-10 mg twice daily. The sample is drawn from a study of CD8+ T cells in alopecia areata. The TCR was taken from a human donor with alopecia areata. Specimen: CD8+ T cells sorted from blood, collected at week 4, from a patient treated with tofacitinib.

The CDR3 region has the DNA TGTGCCAGCAGTTTATCGGGTTCAGCCACAGATACGCAGTATTTT. Translating it yields CASSLSGSATDTQYF. The rearrangement joins TRBV27 to TRBJ2-3; D is ambiguous. Trimming took off 0 bases at V and 2 bases at J, with 9 bases between the two ends. Germline CDR1 reads MNHEY; CDR2 reads SMNVEV (reference sequence). The CDR3 contains 15 residues.